One and the same sample provided the 30 T cell receptor beta chains below, sequenced in a study of cytomegalovirus exposure and HLA in healthy donors. PCR involved 60 Vbeta and 13 Jbeta primers. This table comes from immunoSEQ multiplex PCR, and its TCRdb copy is limited to in-frame clones, with some not included. The top ten hold roughly 2.5% of the sample, which has about 130,000 clones, less than 85% seen once. Specimen: PBMCs. The receptors shown here come from a man aged 25 to 45 in good health and CMV-seronegative.

A remark on this clone: At one end, the junction sequence differs from germline, possibly due to a read error. The chain combines TRBV6-6 with TRBJ1-5, with D tentatively TRBD1 (6 bases). The CDR3 totals 13 residues. CDR1 is MNHNY and CDR2 is SVGAGI in the germline V gene (reference sequence). The CDR3 DNA reads TGTGCCAGCAACCAGGGGTCCAATCAGCCCCAGAATTTT. The encoded protein is CASNQGSNQPQNF.

There are a few counts of this clone. The chain carries TRBV28 and TRBJ1-5; tentatively, D is TRBD1 (5 bases). Germline loops: CDR1 MDHEN, CDR2 SYDVKM. With 3 bases removed from V and 1 base from J, the gap between germline ends came to 13 bases. This CDR3 comprises 16 residues. The CDR3 coding sequence is TGTGCCAGCAGTTTGGCTCCCGGGGGAAGCAATCAGCCCCAGCATTTT. Protein product: CASSLAPGGSNQPQHF.

V usage is TRBV19 and J usage is TRBJ2-7, with 9 bases matching TRBD1. The CDR3 loop spans 13 amino acids. The germline V gene has CDR1 LNHDA and CDR2 SQIVND (reference sequence). The trim removed 1 base at V and 6 bases at J, leaving 1 base unmatched. CDR3 DNA sequence: TGTGCCAGTAGTATAGGGGGACAGGGCGAGCAGTACTTC. This gives the protein CASSIGGQGEQYF.

A few counts support this clone. V gene TRBV2 combines with J gene TRBJ2-7, with TRBD2 matching over 13 bases. Germline V gene data show CDR1 as SNHLY and CDR2 as FYNNEI. V was pared by 6 bases and J by 5 bases, with 7 bases of the junction left unmatched. This CDR3 is 15 amino acids long. DNA for the CDR3: TGTGCCAGCAGGAAACTAGCGGGAGGGAAGAACGAGCAGTACTTC. As protein: CASRKLAGGKNEQYF.

In DNA form, the CDR3 reads TGTGCCAGCAGTGGCAGTCTCCAGGGTGTAACGCAGTATTTT. Protein sequence: CASSGSLQGVTQYF. The chain recombines TRBV27 with TRBJ2-3, with D tentatively TRBD1 (5 bases). V gave up 5 bases and J gave up 9 bases, with 18 bases separating them. Germline V gene lookup returns CDR1 MNHEY and CDR2 SMNVEV (reference sequence). The CDR3 is 14 residues long.

The chain has TRBV6-4 and TRBJ2-3, with TRBD1 identical over 7 bases. J lost 2 bases, V lost 0 bases, and 5 bases had no gene match. This CDR3 contains 16 residues. Germline V gene data show CDR1 as MRHNA and CDR2 as SNTAGT. The CDR3 DNA reads TGTGCCAGCAGTGACTCGAAGGGGGCTCCCACAGATACGCAGTATTTT. It translates to CASSDSKGAPTDTQYF.

CDR3 nucleotide sequence: TGCGCCAGCAGCCCATCTCCAGCGGGAGGCTACAATGAGCAGTTCTTC. It codes for CASSPSPAGGYNEQFF. The chain uses TRBV4-3 and TRBJ2-1, with TRBD2 identical over 9 bases. Germline-derived CDR1 and CDR2 are LGHNA and YSLEER. The V and J ends lost 4 bases and 3 bases, in that order; junction bases with no gene match: 7. The CDR3 is made up of 16 amino acids.

The chain recombines TRBV5-4 with TRBJ1-2, with D maybe TRBD1 (5 bases). Trimming stripped 0 bases from V and 4 bases from J, with 7 bases between. Germline-derived CDR1 and CDR2 are SGHNT and YYREEE (reference sequence). The CDR3 runs 13 residues. The CDR3, as DNA: TGTGCCAGCAGCTTGGTACAGGTCTATGGCTACACCTTC. This gives the protein CASSLVQVYGYTF.

This chain joins TRBV2 and TRBJ2-1; D is perhaps TRBD2 (5 bases). The CDR3 has 15 amino acids. Per germline, CDR1 SNHLY and CDR2 FYNNEI. Trimming stripped 3 bases from V and 6 bases from J, with 15 bases between. CDR3 DNA: TGTGCCAGCAGTGACCTGGGCCGGAGGAGCAATGAGCAGTTCTTC. It codes for CASSDLGRRSNEQFF. Full variable domain (outside the CDR3, taken from reference TRBV2 and TRBJ2-1): EPEVTQTPSHQVTQMGQEVILRCVPISNHLYFYWYRQILGQKVEFLVSFYNNEISEKSEIFDDQFSVERPDGSNFTLKIRSTKLEDSAMYFCASSDLGRRSNEQFFGPGTRLTVL.

This clone has a handful of counts. The chain employs TRBV5-1 and TRBJ1-1; 8 bases map to TRBD1. With 5 bases clipped from V and 1 base from J, the junction kept 4 bases outside the gene matches. Per the germline V gene, CDR1 is SGHRS and CDR2 is YFSETQ. This CDR3 comprises 14 residues. The CDR3 nucleotides are TGCGCCAGCAGACCGGGACAGGCGAACACTGAAGCTTTCTTT. Its protein product is CASRPGQANTEAFF.

The gene calls are TRBV11-2 and TRBJ2-7; 8 positions agree with TRBD2. Germline assignment: CDR1 SGHAT and CDR2 FQNNGV. V shed 1 base, J shed 3 bases, and the junction held 5 bases outside the gene matches. This CDR3 has 15 residues. The DNA of the CDR3 is TGTGCCAGCAGCTTAGTTTATAGCGGGGACTACGAGCAGTACTTC. This sequence encodes CASSLVYSGDYEQYF.

The chain recombines TRBV28 with TRBJ2-1; 11 bases line up with TRBD2. Looked up from germline, CDR1 is MDHEN and CDR2 is SYDVKM. After removal of 3 bases from V and 5 bases from J, the junction contained 12 bases not matched to a gene. This CDR3 has 18 amino acids. This chain's CDR3 is CASSFPPLAGGTNNEQFF. CDR3 coding DNA: TGTGCCAGCAGTTTTCCGCCCCTAGCGGGAGGCACTAACAATGAGCAGTTCTTC.

V gene TRBV5-6 combines with J gene TRBJ2-1, with 7 bases aligning to TRBD2. The CDR3 length is 16 residues. Germline loops: CDR1 SGHDT, CDR2 YYEEEE. Unmatched junction bases numbered 9, after V lost 1 base and J lost 5 bases. Here the CDR3 DNA reads TGTGCCAGCAGCTTGAGGGAGGGACGGCGGGACAATGAGCAGTTCTTC. This sequence encodes CASSLREGRRDNEQFF. The whole variable domain, remainder taken from reference TRBV5-6 and TRBJ2-1, is DAGVTQSPTHLIKTRGQQVTLRCSPKSGHDTVSWYQQALGQGPQFIFQYYEEEERQRGNFPDRFSGHQFPNYSSELNVNALLLGDSALYLCASSLREGRRDNEQFFGPGTRLTVL.

This clone has only a few counts. The chain carries TRBV7-9 and TRBJ1-3; D possibly corresponds to TRBD1 (6 bases). The CDR3 runs 16 residues. V lost 6 bases, J lost 0 bases, and 15 bases lay in between. Germline CDR1 SEHNR, CDR2 FQNEAQ (reference sequence). The CDR3 region is CASRRTGPSSGNTIYF. The CDR3 nucleotides are TGTGCCAGCAGGCGTACAGGGCCGAGCTCTGGAAACACCATATATTTT.

The rearrangement joins TRBV2 to TRBJ1-1; 9 positions match TRBD1. J was trimmed by 3 bases and V by 8 bases; bases with no gene match: 4. There are 13 residues in the CDR3. In germline, CDR1 is SNHLY, CDR2 FYNNEI. The CDR3 loop reads CASGTGMDTEAFF. Here the CDR3 DNA reads TGTGCCAGCGGGACAGGGATGGACACTGAAGCTTTCTTT.

The CDR3 sequence is CASGLHRGLNTEAFF. The CDR3 nucleotides read TGTGCTAGTGGTTTGCACAGGGGATTGAACACTGAAGCTTTCTTT. This chain uses TRBV12-5 with TRBJ1-1; TRBD1 agrees at 7 bases. V was clipped by 2 bases and J by 0 bases; unmatched bases: 3. This CDR3 region has 15 residues. Germline V gene data show CDR1 as LGHNT and CDR2 as FRNRAP. The entire variable domain, with the rest obtained from reference TRBV12-5 and TRBJ1-1, is as follows: DARVTQTPRHKVTEMGQEVTMRCQPILGHNTVFWYRQTMMQGLELLAYFRNRAPLDDSGMPKDRFSAEMPDATLATLKIQPSEPRDSAVYFCASGLHRGLNTEAFFGQGTRLTVV.

This clone was seen a handful of times. CDR3 sequence (DNA): TGTGCCAGCAGTTTATGGGCAGGGGGCAATCAGCCCCAGCATTTT. Its protein is CASSLWAGGNQPQHF. The chain uses TRBV27 and TRBJ1-5; perhaps TRBD1 as D (6 bases). This CDR3 is built from 15 residues. Germline CDR1 MNHEY, CDR2 SMNVEV (reference sequence). Trimming shortened V by 1 base and J by 2 bases, and 9 bases separated the two germline ends.

The chain carries TRBV5-1 and TRBJ1-3; tentative D call: TRBD1 (6 bases). The V gene lost 1 base and the J gene lost 4 bases, with 15 bases spanning the gap. CDR1 and CDR2 (germline): SGHRS, YFSETQ. The CDR3 has 16 amino acids. In nucleotides, the CDR3 is TGCGCCAGCAGCTTGTACCCAGGGGTTACGGGAAACACCATATATTTT. It yields the protein CASSLYPGVTGNTIYF.

The chain employs TRBV6-5 and TRBJ2-7, with D uncertain. Trimming stripped 3 bases from V and 0 bases from J, with 12 bases between. Per the germline V gene, CDR1 is MNHEY and CDR2 is SVGAGI. This CDR3 has 15 residues. CDR3 region: CASSYSGASSYEQYF. In nucleotides, the CDR3 is TGTGCCAGCAGTTATTCCGGTGCCTCCTCCTACGAGCAGTACTTC.

This clone was seen a few times. The chain joins TRBV4-1 to TRBJ2-7; the D gene is possibly TRBD2 (6 bases). The CDR3 extends over 14 amino acids. Trimming took 1 base from V and 3 from J, leaving 10 bases between them. CDR1 and CDR2 (germline): MGHRA, YSYEKL. The DNA for the CDR3 is TGCGCCAGCAGCCAAGGCGGGGACCACTACGAGCAGTACTTC. Residues: CASSQGGDHYEQYF.

This chain uses TRBV10-3 with TRBJ1-1; TRBD1 might be the D (5 bases). Deletions cut 3 bases from V and 3 bases from J, with 14 bases between. Germline assignment: CDR1 ENHRY and CDR2 SYGVKD. The CDR3 has 15 residues. CDR3 coding DNA: TGTGCCATCAGTGAAAGTTTAGGGGAGGACACTGAAGCTTTCTTT. Amino acids: CAISESLGEDTEAFF.

This clone has only one observation. The CDR3 protein is CASRDMTGAAYEQYF. CDR3 bases: TGTGCCAGTAGGGATATGACAGGGGCGGCCTACGAGCAGTACTTC. V and J are TRBV19 and TRBJ2-7; 8 bases are shared with TRBD1. This CDR3 comprises 15 residues. Germline V gives CDR1 LNHDA, CDR2 SQIVND (reference sequence). J lost 2 bases, V lost 6 bases, and 9 bases had no gene match.

The V call is TRBV18, the J call TRBJ1-1; tentative D call: TRBD1 (6 bases). V dropped 2 bases and J dropped 1 base, with 8 bases sitting between them. Germline V gene sequence: CDR1 KGHSH, CDR2 LQKENI. The CDR3 consists of 14 residues. This chain's CDR3 is CASSPGTPNTEAFF. Here the CDR3 DNA reads TGTGCCAGCTCACCAGGGACACCGAACACTGAAGCTTTCTTT.

The rearrangement uses TRBV9 and TRBJ2-2; possibly TRBD1 for D (6 bases). Germline-derived CDR1 and CDR2 are SGDLS and YYNGEE. V lost 0 bases, J lost 4 bases, and 13 bases lay in between. The CDR3 extends over 16 amino acids. The CDR3: CASSVGSQGTTGELFF. The CDR3 DNA reads as TGTGCCAGCAGCGTAGGAAGTCAGGGGACCACCGGGGAGCTGTTTTTT. The whole variable domain, remainder taken from reference TRBV9 and TRBJ2-2, is DSGVTQTPKHLITATGQRVTLRCSPRSGDLSVYWYQQSLDQGLQFLIQYYNGEERAKGNILERFSAQQFPDLHSELNLSSLELGDSALYFCASSVGSQGTTGELFFGEGSRLTVL.

J is TRBJ1-5 and V is TRBV27; 9 nucleotides match TRBD1. Per germline, CDR1 MNHEY and CDR2 SMNVEV (reference sequence). V gave up 4 bases and J gave up 3 bases; unmatched junction bases: 16. The length of the CDR3 is 19 residues. This CDR3 is CASSYIPPGGQGNNQPQHF. In nucleotides, the CDR3 is TGTGCCAGCAGTTACATCCCTCCAGGGGGACAGGGAAACAATCAGCCCCAGCATTTT.

J is TRBJ2-5 and V is TRBV28; D may be TRBD1 (7 bases). The CDR3 is 15 residues long. The V end lost 8 bases, the J end lost 2 bases, and 18 bases lay between the germline ends. CDR1 is MDHEN and CDR2 is SYDVKM in the germline V gene. The CDR3 nucleotides are TGTGCCAGCCATTTGGGGCGGGGACAGCAAGAGACCCAGTACTTC. It codes for CASHLGRGQQETQYF.

V usage is TRBV7-7 and J usage is TRBJ2-3, with D possibly TRBD2 on 5 matching bases. In germline, CDR1 is SSHAT, CDR2 FNYEAQ (reference sequence). V lost 3 bases and J lost 1, with 14 bases in between. The CDR3 consists of 16 residues. CDR3 bases: TGTGCCAGCAGCTTGGGGTCTAGCAGACGCACAGATACGCAGTATTTT. It specifies CASSLGSSRRTDTQYF.

A note on this clone: Mismatch with germline at one junction end may stem from a read error. The rearrangement uses TRBV5-8 and TRBJ2-5; 14 bases fit TRBD2. The CDR3 contains 17 residues. Germline CDR1 SGHTS, CDR2 YDEGEE. CDR3 sequence: CASSDGLAGGDHETQYF. The CDR3 DNA sequence: TGTGCCAGCAGCGACGGACTAGCGGGAGGAGACCACGAGACCCAGTACTTC.

Only one count was recorded for this clone. V gene TRBV5-4 combines with J gene TRBJ2-1; 7 bases agree with TRBD2. The CDR3 has 15 residues. J was trimmed by 4 bases and V by 2 bases; bases with no gene match: 6. Germline loops: CDR1 SGHNT, CDR2 YYREEE (reference sequence). The CDR3 region is CASSFRTSRYNEQFF. CDR3 coding DNA: TGTGCCAGCAGCTTCCGGACTAGTCGGTACAATGAGCAGTTCTTC. The full variable domain, with the rest looked up from reference TRBV5-4 and TRBJ2-1, is ETGVTQSPTHLIKTRGQQVTLRCSSQSGHNTVSWYQQALGQGPQFIFQYYREEENGRGNFPPRFSGLQFPNYSSELNVNALELDDSALYLCASSFRTSRYNEQFFGPGTRLTVL.

This clone was detected a few times. The chain carries TRBV28 and TRBJ2-2; 8 bases are a match to TRBD1. The CDR3 is made up of 15 amino acids. V dropped 8 bases and J dropped 3; count of bases not matched to a gene: 8. CDR1 and CDR2 (germline): MDHEN, SYDVKM. CDR3 in DNA: TGTGCCAGCTCGACAGGGGAGTTGTACACCGGGGAGCTGTTTTTT. Translated: CASSTGELYTGELFF.